This T cell receptor (beta chain) stems from a study of T cell repertoires in cytomegalovirus infection (dated by TCRdb to between 2018 and 2021). Looking at the study overall: Donor HLA type was relevant to the analysis, because carriage of CMV infection together with the matching HLA type was indicated by public TCR beta signatures.

The sequencer listed for this sample is Illumina HiSeq 1500. TCRdb reworked the public reads: Q25 trimming with fastp, MiXCR clone assembly, productive beta chains retained. Rows with one shared CDR3 protein collapse into an entry with the most common genes and DNA. The sample records approximately 500,000 distinct CDR3 sequences, 10% to 12% of which are singletons. Together, the top ten hold about 9.4% of the sample. Summary of the overall study and its limitations: Cumulative frequency of public TCR beta family members discriminated carriers of CMV infection plus the relevant HLA type in this cohort and an independent approximately 350-donor cohort. The ex vivo response was dominated by HLA-C-restricted CMV-specific TCR beta clonotypes, which also provided the single most frequent clonotype in two of eight donors.

Worth noting for this clonotype: Its target antigen remains unknown. Base quality data are lacking; no much larger clone is found one base away.

The CDR3, from cysteine to phenylalanine, totals 14 residues. The entry retains the CDR3 DNA only, 42 bases that are in frame from base 1. V was cut back by 11 bases and J by 0 bases, leaving a gap of 14 bases between them. The source of this sequence is a human donor in good health (CMV status not recorded). Some clones in this sample may be carry-over from other donors' samples. Sequencing was carried out using PBMCs. The rearranged segments are TRBV23-1 and TRBJ1-5; no confident D gene assignment can be made. TRBV23-1 is identified as an open reading frame with a role that is uncertain. This receptor carries the CDR3 CAAPRLDSNQPQHF. The DNA is TGCGCCGCCCCTCGGCTGGATAGCAATCAGCCCCAGCATTTT.